Sequencing of this T cell receptor beta chain was carried out in a study of blood T cell repertoires in COVID-19. As for the study in general: Donors in the United States, Italy and Spain gave samples during acute or convalescent COVID-19.

This CDR3 is built from 15 residues. Looked up from germline, CDR1 is SGHKS and CDR2 is YYEKEE (reference sequence). After removal of 1 base from V and 6 bases from J, the junction contained 7 bases not matched to a gene. In the authors' workflow: Estimation of nucleated cell counts was performed using reference gene primer amplification. The table came from immunoSEQ multiplex PCR; TCRdb's copy has only in-frame clones and leaves some out. The V and J calls and clone size are taken from that table; D and trimming were inferred from the DNA. The sample gives fewer than 250,000 clones, 65% to 85% of which show up once; 8.2% is in the top ten.

The genes are TRBV5-5 and TRBJ1-2; 9 bases line up with TRBD1. The specimen was peripheral blood. This TCR was sampled from a woman in her fifties or sixties with acute or convalescent COVID-19. The CDR3 DNA sequence: TGTGCCAGCAGCTTGTCGACAGGGGGGACCCATGGCTACACCTTC. Its protein is CASSLSTGGTHGYTF.